This T cell receptor beta chain came from a study of blood T cell repertoires in COVID-19. Study context: Material from acute and convalescent COVID-19 was sourced from the United States, Italy and Spain. PBMCs, B-cell-depleted T cells, or T cells were the source of the cDNA or gDNA that made up the material.

As handled by the study authors: Cell counts per sample came from amplifying reference gene primers. TCRdb's table, derived via immunoSEQ multiplex PCR, lists solely in-frame clones and lacks some. That table supplies the V and J calls and clone size; D and trimming were determined from the DNA. The sample holds about 120,000 clones, about 80% seen once. CDR3 length equals 14 residues. The V gene's germline CDR1 is MNHEY and CDR2 SVGAGI. V lost 5 bases and J lost 4; bases outside the gene matches: 5. V is TRBV6-5 and J is TRBJ1-3, with 7 bases identical to TRBD1. The source material was peripheral blood. This sequence originates from a woman older than 75 with acute or convalescent COVID-19. The CDR3 spells CASSRTGLGNTIYF. The CDR3 bases are TGTGCCAGCAGTCGGACAGGCTTGGGAAACACCATATATTTT.